One sample yielded the 32 T cell receptor beta chains listed below, sequenced in a study of identifying expanded T cells in peripheral blood. This table comes from immunoSEQ multiplex PCR, and its TCRdb copy is limited to in-frame clones, with some not included. The sample has about 52,000 clones, 82% seen once. The sample taken for sequencing was blood. The receptors originated from a person aged 18-70 years in good health.

This sequence joins TRBV9 and TRBJ2-2; D gene unclear. The V gene lost 0 bases and the J gene lost 5 bases, with 8 bases spanning the gap. The CDR3 has 14 residues. Germline lookup yields CDR1 SGDLS and CDR2 YYNGEE. This CDR3 reads CASSVAGRTGELFF. In nucleotides, the CDR3 is TGTGCCAGCAGCGTAGCTGGTAGGACCGGGGAGCTGTTTTTT.

The table lists this clone with a count of one. The rearrangement links TRBV18 to TRBJ1-1; 11 positions agree with TRBD1. CDR1 and CDR2 (germline): KGHSH, LQKENI. J gave up 5 bases and V 3 bases, and 2 bases lay outside the gene matches. The CDR3 totals 14 residues. The CDR3 reads CASSPGQGETEAFF. CDR3 in DNA: TGTGCCAGCTCACCGGGACAGGGGGAAACTGAAGCTTTCTTT.

CDR3 sequence (DNA): TGTGCCAGCAGTAACACTAGCGGACCTACCGGGGAGCTGTTTTTT. It codes for CASSNTSGPTGELFF. This sequence joins TRBV7-7 and TRBJ2-2, with 8 positions matching TRBD2. This CDR3 comprises 15 residues. Per germline, CDR1 SSHAT and CDR2 FNYEAQ (reference sequence). Germline trimming cut 6 bases from V and 5 bases from J; bases unmatched to any gene: 8.

J is TRBJ2-3 and V is TRBV19; TRBD2 matches at 11 bases. The CDR3 covers 18 residues. CDR1 LNHDA and CDR2 SQIVND come from the germline V gene (reference sequence). V shed 5 bases and J 6 bases; nucleotides not matched to a gene: 16. The CDR3 sequence: CASSGIGTSGRGSDTQYF. CDR3 DNA sequence: TGTGCCAGTAGTGGGATAGGGACTAGCGGCAGGGGATCGGATACGCAGTATTTT.

The chain joins TRBV19 to TRBJ2-1; possible D gene TRBD1, 6 bases. The germline V gene has CDR1 LNHDA and CDR2 SQIVND (reference sequence). V was clipped by 6 bases and J by 7 bases, with 22 bases between them. CDR3 length: 16 residues. Here the CDR3 reads CASSRRFVGGPNEQFF. Written as DNA, the CDR3 is TGTGCCAGTAGCAGGAGATTTGTTGGGGGCCCGAATGAGCAGTTCTTC.

This sequence joins TRBV30 and TRBJ2-7; the match to TRBD2 covers 15 bases. Germline CDR1 is GTSNPN and CDR2 is SVGIG (reference sequence). Trimming at V came to 2 bases and at J to 3 bases, leaving 14 bases not matched to a gene. This CDR3 comprises 19 residues. In DNA, the CDR3 is TGTGCCTGGAGTATCGGACTAGCGGGAGGGCCGTCCCCCCTCTACGAGCAGTACTTC. Translated: CAWSIGLAGGPSPLYEQYF.

The chain has TRBV7-3 and TRBJ2-2; D not resolved. Trimming pared 1 base from V and 0 bases from J, leaving 3 bases between. This CDR3 region has 14 residues. From germline, CDR1 is SGHTA and CDR2 FQGTGA. In nucleotides, the CDR3 is TGTGCCAGCAGCTTAATTGCGAACACCGGGGAGCTGTTTTTT. Translation gives CASSLIANTGELFF.

This CDR3 reads CASSYERTGELFF. The CDR3 DNA reads TGCGCCAGCAGCTACGAGCGGACCGGGGAGCTGTTTTTT. This rearrangement joins TRBV5-1 to TRBJ2-2, with a possible D match to TRBD2 (5 bases). Germline loops: CDR1 SGHRS, CDR2 YFSETQ. V lost 3 bases and J lost 5, with 8 bases in between. The CDR3 covers 13 residues.

This clone was recorded once. The V gene is TRBV10-1, the J gene TRBJ2-1, with 8 bases matching TRBD2. Germline-derived CDR1 and CDR2 are WNHNN and SYGVQD (reference sequence). The CDR3 extends over 15 amino acids. J was trimmed by 9 bases and V by 0 bases; bases with no gene match: 7. CDR3 protein: CASSESRRGVGEQFF. The CDR3 DNA reads TGCGCCAGCAGTGAGTCGAGGCGGGGGGTCGGTGAGCAGTTCTTC.

The chain couples TRBV30 to TRBJ2-4; 7 bases match TRBD1. Germline V CDR1 and CDR2: GTSNPN, SVGIG (reference sequence). The CDR3 contains 17 residues. After removal of 4 bases from V and 0 bases from J, the junction contained 12 bases not matched to a gene. This CDR3 reads CAWTRGRQGLAKNIQYF. The CDR3 coding sequence is TGTGCCTGGACCCGGGGAAGACAGGGCTTAGCCAAAAACATTCAGTACTTC.

The chain carries TRBV5-1 and TRBJ1-2, with TRBD1 matching 7 bases. This CDR3 is 13 amino acids long. The V gene's germline CDR1 is SGHRS and CDR2 YFSETQ. With V trimmed by 4 bases and J by 5 bases, 5 bases remained unmatched. CDR3: CASSPWDSYGYTF. The DNA for the CDR3 is TGCGCCAGCAGCCCGTGGGACAGTTATGGCTACACCTTC.

The chain joins TRBV4-2 to TRBJ2-1; 13 nucleotides match TRBD2. This CDR3 has 19 amino acids. CDR1 and CDR2 (germline): LGHNA, YNFKEQ. The V gene end was trimmed by 1 base and the J gene end by 3 bases; junction bases not matched to a gene: 9. CDR3 sequence (DNA): TGTGCCAGCAGCCAAGCCCCCGGGACTAGCGGGATTAACTACAATGAGCAGTTCTTC. Amino acid sequence: CASSQAPGTSGINYNEQFF.

This clone occurred once. The CDR3 region has the DNA TGTGCCAGCAGCTTAGCGCGGAGGGGGGATGAGCAGTTCTTC. Residues: CASSLARRGDEQFF. This chain uses TRBV7-9 with TRBJ2-1; D assignment may be TRBD1 or TRBD2 (6 bases each). The CDR3 runs to 14 residues. Germline V gives CDR1 SEHNR, CDR2 FQNEAQ (reference sequence). Trimming stripped 0 bases from V and 8 bases from J, with 11 bases between. Based on the CDR3 plus reference TRBV7-9 and TRBJ2-1, the full variable domain is DTGVSQNPRHKITKRGQNVTFRCDPISEHNRLYWYRQTLGQGPEFLTYFQNEAQLEKSRLLSDRFSAERPKGSFSTLEIQRTEQGDSAMYLCASSLARRGDEQFFGPGTRLTVL.

This clone was counted between two and nine times. This chain uses TRBV27 with TRBJ2-2; TRBD2 matches 10 bases. Looked up from germline, CDR1 is MNHEY and CDR2 is SMNVEV (reference sequence). Losses at the gene ends were 1 base for V and 6 bases for J; bases not matched to a gene: 11. CDR3 length: 18 residues. CDR3 protein: CASSLWASGSGSSGELFF. Written as DNA, the CDR3 is TGTGCCAGCAGTTTATGGGCTAGCGGGAGCGGGAGCTCCGGGGAGCTGTTTTTT.

The chain joins TRBV7-3 to TRBJ2-1; weak D call: TRBD1 (5 bases). Trimming removed 1 base at V and 6 bases at J, with 13 bases between. Germline CDR1 reads SGHTA; CDR2 reads FQGTGA. This CDR3 has 15 residues. The DNA for the CDR3 is TGTGCCAGCAGCTTAAATGTGGGGCCTGTCAATGAGCAGTTCTTC. This gives the protein CASSLNVGPVNEQFF.

This clone turned up a few times. The rearrangement joins TRBV7-8 to TRBJ1-2; D possibly corresponds to TRBD1 (5 bases). Trimming removed 4 bases from V and 0 bases from J, with 12 bases in between. Germline-derived CDR1 and CDR2 are SGHVS and FQNEAQ. The CDR3 extends over 15 amino acids. CDR3 loop: CASSSSGRTNYGYTF. CDR3 bases: TGTGCCAGCAGCTCGTCGGGACGGACTAACTATGGCTACACCTTC.

V gene TRBV30 combines with J gene TRBJ1-5; perhaps TRBD1 as D (5 bases). The germline CDR1 and CDR2 sequences are GTSNPN and SVGIG (reference sequence). This CDR3 has 13 amino acids. The ends were cut back, 5 bases at V and 5 bases at J, with 13 bases in the middle. CDR3 nucleotides: TGTGCCTGGGGAGCGGGGCTTGATCAGCCCCAGCATTTT. This encodes CAWGAGLDQPQHF.

The rearrangement uses TRBV7-2 and TRBJ2-2, with 7 bases fitting TRBD2. Per the germline V gene, CDR1 is SGHTA and CDR2 is FQGNSA. V dropped 6 bases and J dropped 5; count of bases not matched to a gene: 9. The CDR3 sequence is 15 residues long. CDR3 loop: CASSPWASGTGELFF. CDR3 bases: TGTGCCAGCAGTCCATGGGCTAGCGGAACCGGGGAGCTGTTTTTT.

The chain joins TRBV7-6 to TRBJ2-1; 11 nucleotides match TRBD2. Germline V CDR1 and CDR2: SGHVS, FNYEAQ. J gave up 7 bases and V 1 base, and 3 bases lay outside the gene matches. The CDR3 totals 15 residues. The CDR3 sequence is CASSLGTSGLNEQFF. The CDR3 DNA is TGTGCCAGCAGCTTAGGGACTAGCGGGCTGAATGAGCAGTTCTTC.

This clone showed up just once. The rearrangement joins TRBV9 to TRBJ1-2; TRBD1 might be the D (6 bases). Between the trimmed V and J ends, which lost 4 bases and 1 base, there was a span of 14 bases. The CDR3 extends over 15 amino acids. CDR1 and CDR2 from the germline V gene are SGDLS and YYNGEE. The chain's CDR3 is CASSRRTDNNYGYTF. The CDR3, as DNA: TGTGCCAGCAGCCGCAGGACAGACAATAACTATGGCTACACCTTC.

This clone was seen just once. A read error may produce the germline difference seen at one junction end. The chain recombines TRBV5-5 with TRBJ1-2, with 8 bases identical to TRBD1. The length of the CDR3 is 11 residues. CDR1 is SGHKS, CDR2 YYEKEE, per germline (reference sequence). The CDR3 is CASSRGQGDIF. The CDR3 DNA reads as TGTGCCAGCAGCCGTGGACAGGGAGACATATTC.

The chain employs TRBV7-6 and TRBJ2-3; TRBD2 aligns across 15 bases. Germline-derived CDR1 and CDR2 are SGHVS and FNYEAQ. This CDR3 comprises 18 residues. V shed 7 bases, J shed 5 bases, and the junction held 13 bases outside the gene matches. The DNA of the CDR3 is TGTGCCAGCAACCCTAGAGGGGGGACTAGCGGGAGGAGAGATACGCAGTATTTT. This sequence encodes CASNPRGGTSGRRDTQYF.

The CDR3 reads CASSFRDHPLHEQFF. CDR3 nucleotides: TGTGCCAGTAGTTTCCGGGACCACCCGCTACATGAGCAGTTCTTC. The chain recombines TRBV19 with TRBJ2-1; either TRBD1 or TRBD2 may supply D (5 bases each). V shed 5 bases and J shed 8 bases, with 19 bases lying between them. CDR1 is LNHDA, CDR2 SQIVND, per germline (reference sequence). The CDR3 spans 15 residues.

The gene calls are TRBV2 and TRBJ2-7; 8 positions match TRBD2. The CDR3 runs to 15 residues. Germline V lookup: CDR1 SNHLY, CDR2 FYNNEI. The V and J ends lost 6 bases and 1 base, in that order; junction bases with no gene match: 8. The CDR3, as DNA: TGTGCCAGCAGCCCCGGACTAGCACAGTCCTACGAGCAGTACTTC. This codes for CASSPGLAQSYEQYF.

This chain uses TRBV6-5 with TRBJ2-2; D is unclear. The germline CDR1 and CDR2 sequences are MNHEY and SVGAGI. Between the trimmed V and J ends, which lost 0 bases and 7 bases, there was a span of 9 bases. The CDR3 consists of 14 residues. CDR3 amino acids: CASSYSRTGGELFF. The DNA of the CDR3 is TGTGCCAGCAGTTACTCGAGGACGGGCGGGGAGCTGTTTTTT.

The rearrangement links TRBV5-1 to TRBJ1-3; D ambiguous. Germline CDR1 reads SGHRS; CDR2 reads YFSETQ. The CDR3 has 14 amino acids. The V and J ends lost 0 bases and 0 bases respectively, with 4 bases between them. CDR3 region: CASSLAASGNTIYF. DNA of the CDR3: TGCGCCAGCAGCTTGGCAGCCTCTGGAAACACCATATATTTT.

The DNA for the CDR3 is TGTGCCAGCAGCTTGGACTATACTAGCGGGAGAAGTCCCGGGGAGCTGTTTTTT. Translating it yields CASSLDYTSGRSPGELFF. The chain has TRBV5-5 and TRBJ2-2; 11 bases are a match to TRBD2. Germline CDR1 reads SGHKS; CDR2 reads YYEKEE (reference sequence). J was trimmed by 6 bases and V by 0 bases; bases with no gene match: 10. The CDR3 runs to 18 residues.

The chain has TRBV14 and TRBJ2-3; TRBD1 might be the D (5 bases). V was clipped by 4 bases and J by 2 bases, with 10 bases between them. Looked up from germline, CDR1 is SGHDN and CDR2 is FVKESK. The CDR3 consists of 14 residues. CDR3 residues: CASSRRQNTDTQYF. Here the CDR3 DNA reads TGTGCCAGCAGCCGTCGACAGAACACAGATACGCAGTATTTT.

J is TRBJ2-6 and V is TRBV30; 7 bases align to TRBD2. Trimming at V came to 2 bases and at J to 4 bases, leaving 5 bases not matched to a gene. Germline loops: CDR1 GTSNPN, CDR2 SVGIG (reference sequence). The CDR3 has 15 residues. The CDR3 DNA reads as TGTGCCTGGAGTAGGGGAGGGATGGGGGCCAACGTCCTGACTTTC. It codes for CAWSRGGMGANVLTF.

V and J are TRBV5-1 and TRBJ2-6, with D unclear. The germline V and J ends were trimmed by 4 bases and 0 bases, with 2 bases remaining between them. CDR1 and CDR2 (germline): SGHRS, YFSETQ. The CDR3 has 13 residues. This CDR3 reads CASSDSGANVLTF. CDR3 in DNA: TGCGCCAGCAGCGACTCTGGGGCCAACGTCCTGACTTTC. The whole variable domain, filled in from reference TRBV5-1 and TRBJ2-6, reads KAGVTQTPRYLIKTRGQQVTLSCSPISGHRSVSWYQQTPGQGLQFLFEYFSETQRNKGNFPGRFSGRQFSNSRSEMNVSTLELGDSALYLCASSDSGANVLTFGAGSRLTVL.

This sequence joins TRBV30 and TRBJ1-2; 11 bases map to TRBD1. This CDR3 has 13 amino acids. Per germline, CDR1 GTSNPN and CDR2 SVGIG (reference sequence). V dropped 3 bases and J dropped 10; count of bases not matched to a gene: 7. The CDR3 reads CAWSPGTGGVYTF. The CDR3 DNA sequence: TGTGCCTGGAGCCCCGGGACAGGGGGGGTCTACACCTTC.

V and J are TRBV25-1 and TRBJ1-1; tentatively, D is TRBD1 (6 bases). Trimming shortened V by 6 bases and J by 1 base, and 6 bases separated the two germline ends. Germline CDR1 reads MGHDK; CDR2 reads SYGVNS. CDR3 size: 12 residues. The CDR3 reads CASRGQNTEAFF. CDR3 bases: TGTGCCAGCAGGGGACAGAACACTGAAGCTTTCTTT.